Sequencing of this TCR beta chain was carried out in a study of T cell clones after liver transplantation. Study-level background: Three of the eight recipients were HCV-positive; the rest had non-autoimmune, non-viral transplant indications.

V trimming: 3 bases; J trimming: 7 bases; junction bases outside the gene matches: 14. Germline V CDR1 and CDR2: MGHDK, SYGVNS. This CDR3 is 16 amino acids long. TCRdb's copy holds only in-frame clones and misses some; the assay was immunoSEQ multiplex PCR. The sample yields about 20,000 clones, 78% seen once. V and J are TRBV25-1 and TRBJ1-2; 7 bases are a match to TRBD1. The source is a human patient who received a liver transplant. The graft donor may be the source of some T cells. The input for sequencing was CD8+ T cells from blood, taken approximately 54 months after liver transplant. The DNA of the CDR3 is TGTGCCAGCAGTGATGACGCTCGACAGGGCTTTGGTGGCTACACCTTC. It translates to CASSDDARQGFGGYTF.